This T cell receptor (beta chain) was profiled in a study of T cells after posttransplantation cyclophosphamide. General observations from the study: TRB overlap between skin or GI tissue T cells and blood was limited. Recipient CMV seropositivity and CMV reactivation strongly tracked TRB clonality.

A marrow graft followed busulfan-fludarabine conditioning, with cyclophosphamide on days +3 and +4. The germline V gene has CDR1 MNHNS and CDR2 SASEGT. This CDR3 region has 15 residues. J gave up 1 base and V 7 bases, and 9 bases lay outside the gene matches. In this sample, this clone turned up many times. Antigen: not known. The protocol was immunoSEQ multiplex PCR, while the TCRdb copy is restricted to in-frame clones and leaves out a portion. The specimen has 5,000 to 5,500 clones, none found just once. The chain employs TRBV6-1 and TRBJ2-7; 8 nucleotides align to TRBD1. The TCR was taken from a female patient under 45 who received an allogeneic stem cell transplant from an unrelated donor, was CMV-positive, and had acute and chronic GVHD. The graft donor may have given rise to some T cells. Here the sequenced sample was PBMCs, taken after allogeneic stem cell transplant with posttransplant cyclophosphamide. DNA for the CDR3: TGTGCCAGCATTCTGACAGGGGAGGTATCCTACGAGCAGTACTTC. This encodes CASILTGEVSYEQYF.